This entry features one T cell receptor (beta chain) sequence. Documented time point: peripheral blood 6 weeks after treatment start. CDR1 is SGDLS and CDR2 is YYNGEE in the germline V gene. This CDR3 is built from 15 residues. Trimming stripped 4 bases from V and 2 bases from J, with 12 bases between. The data were taken from a study of PD-L1 blockade in urothelial cancer. Study context: Beginning in about 2014, patients received atezolizumab, given as 1,200 mg intravenously every 3 weeks. Twenty-five of the 29 patients were men with bladder-origin urothelial cancer.

The data were produced by immunoSEQ multiplex PCR, yet TCRdb's version contains in-frame clones alone and is incomplete. The sample lists around 87,000 clones, roughly 85% occurring once. The V and J genes are TRBV9 and TRBJ2-2, with D possibly being TRBD1 (7 bases). This TCR derives from a man aged 65 to 85 with urothelial cancer. Here the sequenced sample was PBMCs, taken around atezolizumab (anti-PD-L1) treatment. The CDR3 protein is CASSTRGVNTGELFF. The CDR3 DNA reads TGTGCCAGCAGCACCAGGGGGGTCAACACCGGGGAGCTGTTTTTT.